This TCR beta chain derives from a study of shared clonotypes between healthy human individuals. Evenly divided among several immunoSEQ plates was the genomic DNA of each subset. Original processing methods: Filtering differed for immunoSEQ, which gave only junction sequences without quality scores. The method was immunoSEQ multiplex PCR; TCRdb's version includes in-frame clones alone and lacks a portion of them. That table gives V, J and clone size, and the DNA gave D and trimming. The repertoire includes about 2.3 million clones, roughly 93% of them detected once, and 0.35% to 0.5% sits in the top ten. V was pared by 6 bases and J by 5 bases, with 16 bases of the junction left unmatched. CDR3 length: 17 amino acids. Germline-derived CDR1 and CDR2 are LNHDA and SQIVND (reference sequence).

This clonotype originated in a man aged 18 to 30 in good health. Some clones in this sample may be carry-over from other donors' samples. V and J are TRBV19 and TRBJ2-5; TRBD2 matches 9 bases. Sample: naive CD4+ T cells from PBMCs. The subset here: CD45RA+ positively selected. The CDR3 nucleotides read TGTGCCAGTAGCCGTACTAGCGGGTCAACCTGGGGGGAGACCCAGTACTTC. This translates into CASSRTSGSTWGETQYF.